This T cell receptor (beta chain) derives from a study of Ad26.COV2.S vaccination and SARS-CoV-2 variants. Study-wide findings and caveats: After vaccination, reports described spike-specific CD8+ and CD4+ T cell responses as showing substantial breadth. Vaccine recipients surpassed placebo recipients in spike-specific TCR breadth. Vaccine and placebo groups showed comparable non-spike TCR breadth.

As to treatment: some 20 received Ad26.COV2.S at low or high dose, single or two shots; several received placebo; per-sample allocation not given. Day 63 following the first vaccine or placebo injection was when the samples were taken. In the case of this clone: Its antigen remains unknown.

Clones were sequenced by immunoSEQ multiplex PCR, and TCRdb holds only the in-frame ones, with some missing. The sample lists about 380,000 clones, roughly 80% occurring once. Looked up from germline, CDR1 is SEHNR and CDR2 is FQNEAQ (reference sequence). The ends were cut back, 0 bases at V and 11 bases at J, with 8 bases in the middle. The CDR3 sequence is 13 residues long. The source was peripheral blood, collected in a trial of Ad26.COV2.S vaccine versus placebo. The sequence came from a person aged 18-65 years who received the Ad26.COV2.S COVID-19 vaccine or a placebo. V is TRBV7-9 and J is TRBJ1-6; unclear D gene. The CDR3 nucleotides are TGTGCCAGCAGCTTAGCTAGGCTAACACCCCTCCACTTT. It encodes CASSLARLTPLHF.